The 20 T cell receptor beta chains below were found in one sample sequenced in a study of T cell repertoires in cytomegalovirus infection (dated by TCRdb to the late 2010s). This sample was sequenced with an Illumina HiSeq 1500. TCRdb reran the public reads through fastp at Q25 and MiXCR, keeping productive beta chains. Here each entry gathers all rows of one CDR3 protein and keeps the most common genes and DNA. The sample contains fewer than 250,000 distinct CDR3 sequences, about 23% of them found a single time. The biggest ten clones account for roughly 20% of the sample. The sample comprised CD8+ T cells from PBMCs. All receptors come from a human donor in good health (CMV status not recorded). Some clones in this sample may be carry-over from other donors' samples.

In this sample, this clonotype turned up many times. The V gene is TRBV7-2, the J gene TRBJ2-7; unclear D gene. Trimming removed 3 bases from V and 3 bases from J, with 12 bases in between. This CDR3 spans 14 amino acids. In germline, CDR1 is SGHTA, CDR2 FQGNSA. CDR3 residues: CASSFLGSFYEQYF. The DNA of the CDR3 is TGTGCCAGCAGCTTCTTGGGGTCTTTCTACGAGCAGTACTTC.

V gene TRBV7-6 combines with J gene TRBJ2-3; 7 bases are shared with TRBD1. J gave up 3 bases and V 5 bases, and 8 bases lay outside the gene matches. CDR1 and CDR2 from the germline V gene are SGHVS and FNYEAQ. This CDR3 comprises 15 residues. CDR3 coding DNA: TGTGCCAGCAGCGCGCTAGGGGGCGGAACAGATACGCAGTATTTT. It is translated as CASSALGGGTDTQYF.

The rearrangement uses TRBV5-1 and TRBJ2-2; 9 bases map to TRBD1. This CDR3 is built from 16 residues. Germline CDR1 is SGHRS and CDR2 is YFSETQ. Trimming cost V 6 bases and J 3 bases; bases outside gene matches: 9. The chain's CDR3 is CASTPWDREHTGELFF. The CDR3 DNA is TGCGCCAGCACCCCCTGGGACAGGGAGCACACCGGGGAGCTGTTTTTT.

In nucleotides, the CDR3 is TGTGCCAGCAGCCCGCCAACAGGGGGCCAATACAATGAGCAGTTCTTC. Amino acid sequence: CASSPPTGGQYNEQFF. The genes are TRBV7-8 and TRBJ2-1, with TRBD1 matching over 9 bases. The V gene's germline CDR1 is SGHVS and CDR2 FQNEAQ. The J segment lost 4 bases and the V segment lost 5 bases, leaving 9 bases of the junction unmatched. This CDR3 comprises 16 residues.

This chain connects TRBV12-3 or TRBV12-4 to TRBJ2-5; D remains unclear. The CDR3 sequence is 14 residues long. The V and J ends lost 3 bases and 5 bases respectively, with 13 bases between them. This CDR3 is CASSFMGLGETQYF. The CDR3 nucleotides read TGTGCCAGCAGTTTCATGGGCTTGGGGGAGACCCAGTACTTC.

A word on this clonotype: A single base is all that separates this from a far larger clone, so a read error is likely. Without the conserved terminal phenylalanine or tryptophan, this CDR3 likely stems from a read error. The rearrangement uses TRBV7-6 and TRBJ2-7; D unresolved. The V gene's germline CDR1 is SGHVS and CDR2 FNYEAQ. V was shortened by 4 bases and J by 2 bases, with 3 bases between the two germline ends. The length of the CDR3 is 11 residues. CDR3 region: CASSSTYEQYL. In nucleotides, the CDR3 is TGTGCCAGCAGCTCAACCTACGAGCAGTACCTC.

The chain couples TRBV12-3 or TRBV12-4 to TRBJ1-4, with 12 bases lining up with TRBD1. The trim removed 6 bases at V and 4 bases at J, leaving 6 bases unmatched. This CDR3 has 16 amino acids. The CDR3 loop is CASRTGTGGDNEKLFF. CDR3 coding DNA: TGTGCCAGCAGGACCGGGACAGGGGGCGATAATGAAAAACTGTTTTTT.

The sample holds a few counts of this clonotype. The chain carries TRBV28 and TRBJ1-5; TRBD1 is a possible D gene (6 bases). This CDR3 has 16 amino acids. V lost 2 bases to trimming and J lost 7 bases, with 18 bases between them. Germline V gene data show CDR1 as MDHEN and CDR2 as SYDVKM. The CDR3 region has the DNA TGTGCCAGCAGTTTAGGGGCCGGGGGCCGAAAACAGCCCCAGCATTTT. The encoded protein is CASSLGAGGRKQPQHF.

The rearrangement links TRBV7-9 to TRBJ2-7; D not resolved. This CDR3 has 13 residues. V shed 1 base and J shed 6 bases, with 10 bases lying between them. Germline loops: CDR1 SEHNR, CDR2 FQNEAQ (reference sequence). CDR3 sequence: CASSLGPRGEQYF. The CDR3 coding sequence is TGTGCCAGCAGCTTAGGCCCTAGAGGCGAGCAGTACTTC.

The rearrangement uses TRBV7-9 and TRBJ2-5, with D tentatively TRBD2 (5 bases). Trimming removed 4 bases at V and 1 base at J, with 10 bases between. Germline assignment: CDR1 SEHNR and CDR2 FQNEAQ (reference sequence). The CDR3 is 14 residues long. The CDR3 DNA follows: TGTGCCAGCAGCTCGGAGGCGACCCAAGAGACCCAGTACTTC. Translation: CASSSEATQETQYF.

This chain links TRBV20-1 with TRBJ1-5, with 7 bases fitting TRBD1. Germline lookup yields CDR1 DFQATT and CDR2 SNEGSKA (reference sequence). The CDR3 loop spans 17 amino acids. Trimming took 1 base from V and 0 from J; bases not matched to a gene: 9. DNA of the CDR3: TGCAGTGCTAGAGGTACAACAGGGGCTGGTAGCAATCAGCCCCAGCATTTT. It is translated as CSARGTTGAGSNQPQHF.

This chain links TRBV2 with TRBJ2-1; no reliable D call. V was pared by 4 bases and J by 5 bases, with 9 bases between. Germline V gives CDR1 SNHLY, CDR2 FYNNEI. The CDR3 runs to 13 residues. The CDR3 sequence is CASSVWRHNEQFF. CDR3 in DNA: TGTGCCAGCAGTGTCTGGCGGCACAATGAGCAGTTCTTC.

This clonotype was detected ten times or more. The chain joins TRBV2 to TRBJ2-7; 8 bases agree with TRBD1. The CDR3 is 13 residues long. The V and J ends lost 10 bases and 2 bases, in that order; junction bases with no gene match: 7. Germline V gene lookup returns CDR1 SNHLY and CDR2 FYNNEI. The CDR3 is CATTGQAPYEQYF. CDR3 DNA sequence: TGTGCCACTACGGGACAGGCCCCCTACGAGCAGTACTTC.

The chain carries TRBV5-5 and TRBJ1-2, with TRBD1 matching over 7 bases. This CDR3 region has 14 residues. Germline V gene sequence: CDR1 SGHKS, CDR2 YYEKEE (reference sequence). With 4 bases clipped from V and 0 bases from J, the junction kept 3 bases outside the gene matches. The CDR3 bases are TGTGCCAGCAGCCTGGGACAGCCTAACTATGGCTACACCTTC. It is translated as CASSLGQPNYGYTF. The full variable domain, rest sourced from reference TRBV5-5 and TRBJ1-2, is DAGVTQSPTHLIKTRGQQVTLRCSPISGHKSVSWYQQVLGQGPQFIFQYYEKEERGRGNFPDRFSARQFPNYSSELNVNALLLGDSALYLCASSLGQPNYGYTFGSGTRLTVV.

This chain uses TRBV28 with TRBJ2-1; 8 positions agree with TRBD1. V trimming: 3 bases; J trimming: 7 bases; junction bases outside the gene matches: 11. The CDR3 spans 16 residues. CDR1 is MDHEN and CDR2 is SYDVKM in the germline V gene. DNA for the CDR3: TGTGCCAGCAGTTTCCCCTCGGACAGGGCTGAGAATGAGCAGTTCTTC. Its protein product is CASSFPSDRAENEQFF.

The chain has TRBV13 and TRBJ2-7; the match to TRBD1 covers 9 bases. CDR3 length: 16 residues. CDR1 and CDR2 (germline): PRHDT, FYEKMQ (reference sequence). Trimming took 3 bases from V and 7 from J; bases not matched to a gene: 13. The CDR3 nucleotides read TGTGCCAGCAGCTTCGTTCTGGGGACAGGGAATCGTGAGCAGTACTTC. Its protein is CASSFVLGTGNREQYF.

This clonotype appeared many times. The chain recombines TRBV7-8 with TRBJ2-1; 8 nucleotides match TRBD2. This CDR3 is 17 amino acids long. Germline lookup yields CDR1 SGHVS and CDR2 FQNEAQ. J was trimmed by 5 bases and V by 5 bases; bases with no gene match: 14. Here the CDR3 reads CASSPRGGGGLNNEQFF. In DNA, the CDR3 is TGTGCCAGCAGCCCGCGGGGTGGCGGGGGGTTAAACAATGAGCAGTTCTTC. Looking up the rest from reference TRBV7-8 and TRBJ2-1 gives the full variable domain: GAGVSQSPRYKVAKRGQDVALRCDPISGHVSLFWYQQALGQGPEFLTYFQNEAQLDKSGLPSDRFFAERPEGSVSTLKIQRTQQEDSAVYLCASSPRGGGGLNNEQFFGPGTRLTVL.

This clonotype was seen more than once but under ten times. The chain has TRBV4-1 and TRBJ1-1; no firm D call. CDR1 is MGHRA, CDR2 YSYEKL, per germline. This CDR3 comprises 15 residues. V was trimmed by 1 base and J by 6 bases, leaving 15 bases between them. CDR3 in DNA: TGCGCCAGCAGCCAAGCCGGAACACCAGTCGCTGAAGCTTTCTTT. Encoded protein: CASSQAGTPVAEAFF.

In its sample, this clonotype was seen a few times. The chain couples TRBV4-1 to TRBJ1-2, with unresolved D. Trimming left V 4 bases short and J 8 bases short, with 17 bases between. CDR3 length: 14 residues. The germline V gene has CDR1 MGHRA and CDR2 YSYEKL. DNA for the CDR3: TGCGCCAGCAGCCGGTCGGCAGGCTCGGACGGCTACACCTTC. This sequence encodes CASSRSAGSDGYTF.

This clonotype was observed a few times. This chain connects TRBV11-2 to TRBJ2-2; 9 nucleotides agree with TRBD2. The V gene end was trimmed by 8 bases and the J gene end by 5 bases; junction bases not matched to a gene: 9. The CDR3 totals 15 residues. CDR1 and CDR2 (germline): SGHAT, FQNNGV. For the CDR3, the DNA is TGTGCCAGCGGGTTTGCGGGGGGGCTGACCGGGGAGCTGTTTTTT. It translates to CASGFAGGLTGELFF. Full variable domain (missing parts from reference TRBV11-2 and TRBJ2-2): EAGVAQSPRYKIIEKRQSVAFWCNPISGHATLYWYQQILGQGPKLLIQFQNNGVVDDSQLPKDRFSAERLKGVDSTLKIQPAKLEDSAVYLCASGFAGGLTGELFFGEGSRLTVL.